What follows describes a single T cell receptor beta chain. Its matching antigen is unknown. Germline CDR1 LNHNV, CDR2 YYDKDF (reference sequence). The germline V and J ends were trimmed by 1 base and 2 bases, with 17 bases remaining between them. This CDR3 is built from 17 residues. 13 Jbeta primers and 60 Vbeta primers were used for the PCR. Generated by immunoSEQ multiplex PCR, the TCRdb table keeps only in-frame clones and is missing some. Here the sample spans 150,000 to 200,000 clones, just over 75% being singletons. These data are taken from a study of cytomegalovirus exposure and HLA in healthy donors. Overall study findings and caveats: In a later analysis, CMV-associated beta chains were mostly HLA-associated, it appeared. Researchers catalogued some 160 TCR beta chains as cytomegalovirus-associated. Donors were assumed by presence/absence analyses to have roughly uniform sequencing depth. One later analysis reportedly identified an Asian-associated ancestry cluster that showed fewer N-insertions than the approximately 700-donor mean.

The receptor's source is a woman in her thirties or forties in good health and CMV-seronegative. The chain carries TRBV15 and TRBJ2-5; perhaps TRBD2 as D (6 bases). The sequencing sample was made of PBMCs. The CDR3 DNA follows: TGTGCCACCAGCAGAGGCGGGATCATTTCGGGGCAAGAGACCCAGTACTTC. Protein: CATSRGGIISGQETQYF.